This T cell receptor beta chain was sequenced in a study of post-analysis software for immune sequencing data. Study-wide findings and caveats: Five or six TRBV segments were more frequent in patients than controls; TRBV5-6, TRBV5-1 and TRBV20-1 belonged to this group. With F measure, samples from one preparation batch clustered together strongly.

The CDR3 sequence is 15 residues long. Germline CDR1 and CDR2: LGHNA and YNFKEQ. The V gene lost 3 bases and the J gene lost 2 bases, with 13 bases spanning the gap. The table lists this clonotype with many counts. What it recognizes is unknown. Unique molecular identifiers were present in the TCR beta cDNA libraries. MiXCR was run by TCRdb on the PCR reads, yielding one entry per CDR3 protein. The sample yields 150,000 to 200,000 distinct CDR3 sequences, about 32% seen once. The origin of this receptor is a girl between 10 and 17 years old with multiple sclerosis. The chain uses TRBV4-2 and TRBJ1-2; D gene ambiguous. The sample taken for sequencing was blood. CDR3 loop: CASSHNTARNYGYTF. The CDR3 DNA reads as TGTGCCAGCAGCCACAATACGGCCAGGAACTATGGCTACACCTTC.